Shown below are 18 T cell receptor beta chains from a single sample sequenced in a study of chemoradiotherapy in HPV16-positive cancers (dated by TCRdb to between 2021 and 2024). The library was obtained by the immunoSEQ multiplex PCR assay. Drawn from immuneACCESS, this table holds only the in-frame rearrangements with V and J called that TCRdb kept. Clones are partly lost; checked studies trace under half to an unresolved V gene and leave the rest unexplained. The sample table holds 12,000 or so clones, of which 81% were seen once. Of the sample, approximately 1% is held by the ten largest clones. The biological material was taken from a patient who underwent chemoradiotherapy. The receptor source for this set is a human donor with HPV-associated anogenital cancer.

The V call is TRBV9, the J call TRBJ1-3; no definite D call. The ends were cut back, 0 bases at V and 3 bases at J, with 13 bases in the middle. This CDR3 has 16 residues. Germline assignment: CDR1 SGDLS and CDR2 YYNGEE. The CDR3, as DNA: TGTGCCAGCAGCGTAGATCTCCGCAACGATGGAAACACCATATATTTT. Translated: CASSVDLRNDGNTIYF.

This chain connects TRBV5-1 to TRBJ2-2, with TRBD1 identical over 10 bases. The CDR3 runs to 17 residues. CDR1 SGHRS and CDR2 YFSETQ come from the germline V gene. After removal of 3 bases from V and 2 bases from J, the junction contained 7 bases not matched to a gene. The CDR3, as DNA: TGCGCCAGCAGCTCTGCCTGGACAGGGGGAAACACCGGGGAGCTGTTTTTT. Translation gives CASSSAWTGGNTGELFF.

CDR3 sequence: CASFSGGEMNEQFF. The CDR3 DNA reads as TGTGCCAGTTTTAGCGGGGGGGAAATGAATGAGCAGTTCTTC. This chain uses TRBV2 with TRBJ2-1, with TRBD2 matching 11 bases. Germline CDR1 and CDR2: SNHLY and FYNNEI. V dropped 9 bases and J dropped 7; count of bases not matched to a gene: 8. The CDR3 is made up of 14 amino acids.

CDR3 sequence (DNA): TGCGCCAGCAGTGAGAGGTTTCCGGGGGAGGTCGGCTACACCTTC. Translated: CASSERFPGEVGYTF. V and J are TRBV10-2 and TRBJ1-2; possible D gene TRBD1, 5 bases. The CDR3 loop spans 15 amino acids. V dropped 2 bases and J dropped 8 bases, with 18 bases sitting between them. Germline V gives CDR1 WSHSY, CDR2 SAAADI.

The chain couples TRBV10-3 to TRBJ2-5; TRBD2 agrees at 12 bases. The end of the DNA fits TRBJ2-7 better, so the J call may be wrong. The CDR3 has 15 residues. Germline V gene lookup returns CDR1 ENHRY and CDR2 SYGVKD. The CDR3 nucleotides are TGTGCCATCAGTGACCTAGCGGGGGGGCCCTACGAGCAGTACTTC. Translating it yields CAISDLAGGPYEQYF.

This clone was found a few times. The chain recombines TRBV27 with TRBJ1-2; 8 bases map to TRBD1. The CDR3 totals 13 residues. CDR1 MNHEY and CDR2 SMNVEV come from the germline V gene (reference sequence). After removal of 6 bases from V and 6 bases from J, the junction contained 6 bases not matched to a gene. The CDR3 region has the DNA TGTGCCAGCAGACTTACAGGGGGTAATGGCTACACCTTC. Encoded protein: CASRLTGGNGYTF.

The V and J genes are TRBV6-1 and TRBJ1-1, with unresolved D. The germline V gene encodes CDR1 MNHNS and CDR2 SASEGT. The CDR3 is made up of 14 amino acids. Between the trimmed V and J ends, which lost 2 bases and 0 bases, there was a span of 7 bases. This CDR3 is CASSEMQLNTEAFF. In DNA form, the CDR3 reads TGTGCCAGCAGTGAAATGCAGCTGAACACTGAAGCTTTCTTT.

The CDR3 sequence is CASSLALTGTLGKQYF. The CDR3 DNA is TGTGCCAGCAGCTTAGCCCTGACAGGGACTCTCGGGAAGCAGTACTTC. The chain has TRBV11-2 and TRBJ2-7; TRBD1 might be the D (7 bases). CDR3 length equals 16 residues. The germline V and J ends were trimmed by 1 base and 8 bases, with 21 bases remaining between them. Germline CDR1 and CDR2: SGHAT and FQNNGV.

The V gene is TRBV7-3, the J gene TRBJ2-5, with D hard to call. The CDR3 runs 15 residues. Germline lookup yields CDR1 SGHTA and CDR2 FQGTGA. The ends were cut back, 2 bases at V and 4 bases at J, with 14 bases in the middle. The CDR3 nucleotides read TGTGCCAGCAGCTTAGGCAGCTCACTTGGAGAGACCCAGTACTTC. Translation gives CASSLGSSLGETQYF. Drawing the rest from reference TRBV7-3 and TRBJ2-5, the complete variable domain is GAGVSQTPSNKVTEKGKYVELRCDPISGHTALYWYRQSLGQGPEFLIYFQGTGAADDSGLPNDRFFAVRPEGSVSTLKIQRTERGDSAVYLCASSLGSSLGETQYFGPGTRLLVL.

The chain has TRBV2 and TRBJ1-6, with 8 nucleotides matching TRBD1. Germline V lookup: CDR1 SNHLY, CDR2 FYNNEI. This CDR3 is 14 amino acids long. Trimming at V came to 7 bases and at J to 6 bases, leaving 5 bases not matched to a gene. This chain's CDR3 is CASTQGALNSPLHF. CDR3 DNA sequence: TGTGCCAGCACTCAGGGGGCGCTTAATTCACCCCTCCACTTT.

The V call is TRBV30, the J call TRBJ1-3; tentatively, D is TRBD1 (6 bases). CDR3 size: 23 residues. Trimming removed 1 base from V and 2 bases from J, with 36 bases in between. In germline, CDR1 is GTSNPN, CDR2 SVGIG (reference sequence). Here the CDR3 reads CAWSEVMGKDRQLGYYPGNTIYF. For the CDR3, the DNA is TGTGCCTGGAGTGAAGTCATGGGAAAGGACAGACAGCTGGGCTACTACCCTGGAAACACCATATATTTT. Looking up the rest from reference TRBV30 and TRBJ1-3 gives the full variable domain: SQTIHQWPATLVQPVGSPLSLECTVEGTSNPNLYWYRQAAGRGLQLLFYSVGIGQISSEVPQNLSASRPQDRQFILSSKKLLLSDSGFYLCAWSEVMGKDRQLGYYPGNTIYFGEGSWLTVV.

The chain couples TRBV18 to TRBJ2-5; D remains unclear. V lost 2 bases, J lost 7 bases, and 14 bases lay in between. This CDR3 contains 14 residues. The germline CDR1 and CDR2 sequences are KGHSH and LQKENI. CDR3: CASSPERLSWTQYF. The CDR3 DNA is TGTGCCAGCTCACCAGAAAGGCTCTCGTGGACCCAGTACTTC.

The rearrangement links TRBV5-1 to TRBJ2-1; 7 bases agree with TRBD1. J lost 5 bases, V lost 6 bases, and 17 bases had no gene match. Germline V gene sequence: CDR1 SGHRS, CDR2 YFSETQ. The CDR3 runs 17 residues. The CDR3 reads CASINTRRDSSNNEQFF. The DNA of the CDR3 is TGCGCCAGCATTAATACCCGACGGGACAGTAGTAACAATGAGCAGTTCTTC.

The chain joins TRBV4-2 to TRBJ1-4; 7 bases fit TRBD1. Germline V lookup: CDR1 LGHNA, CDR2 YNFKEQ. V trimming: 1 base; J trimming: 8 bases; junction bases outside the gene matches: 10. The CDR3 extends over 16 amino acids. The CDR3 loop reads CASSQGPRGRGEKLFF. CDR3 coding DNA: TGTGCCAGCAGCCAAGGGCCGAGGGGGCGCGGGGAAAAACTGTTTTTT.

This clone was detected only a few times. The chain has TRBV6-5 and TRBJ1-3, with D hard to call. V lost 0 bases, J lost 0 bases, and 6 bases lay in between. Germline loops: CDR1 MNHEY, CDR2 SVGAGI. CDR3 length: 15 amino acids. CDR3 nucleotides: TGTGCCAGCAGTTACTCAGGGAGCTCTGGAAACACCATATATTTT. Protein sequence: CASSYSGSSGNTIYF.

J is TRBJ2-5 and V is TRBV2; 16 nucleotides align to TRBD2. This CDR3 contains 18 residues. V shed 6 bases and J 2 bases; nucleotides not matched to a gene: 9. The germline V gene has CDR1 SNHLY and CDR2 FYNNEI. DNA for the CDR3: TGTGCCAGCAGCGGGGCCGGGACTAGCGGGGGGGTTCAAGAGACCCAGTACTTC. It is translated as CASSGAGTSGGVQETQYF.

CDR3 in DNA: TGTGCCAGCCACCCCGGCGTGATCTCTGGAAACACCATATATTTT. Amino acids: CASHPGVISGNTIYF. The J gene is TRBJ1-3, the V gene TRBV6-5; D gene unclear. Germline V gene sequence: CDR1 MNHEY, CDR2 SVGAGI. Trimming cost V 8 bases and J 0 bases, with 14 bases left between them. This CDR3 has 15 amino acids.

A few counts support this clone. This chain joins TRBV11-3 and TRBJ2-7, with D perhaps matching TRBD2 (6 bases). Per the germline V gene, CDR1 is SGHNT and CDR2 is YENEEA. The CDR3 sequence is 15 residues long. The V end lost 6 bases, the J end lost 2 bases, and 17 bases lay between the germline ends. This CDR3 reads CASSQEGGPTYEQYF. In nucleotides, the CDR3 is TGTGCCAGCAGTCAAGAGGGAGGACCTACCTACGAGCAGTACTTC.